These 17 T cell receptor beta chains were all obtained from the same sample, sequenced in a study of cytomegalovirus exposure and HLA in healthy donors. Profiling relied on immunoSEQ multiplex PCR, and the TCRdb table lists in-frame clones only, not all of them. Among almost 70,000 clones listed, approximately 96% were seen once. Specimen: PBMCs. The receptors here all came from a young woman in good health and CMV-seropositive.

The chain uses TRBV27 and TRBJ2-1; D gene uncertain. Germline CDR1 and CDR2: MNHEY and SMNVEV (reference sequence). V was shortened by 6 bases and J by 7 bases, with 7 bases between the two germline ends. There are 11 residues in the CDR3. CDR3 protein: CASRGGNEQFF. In nucleotides, the CDR3 is TGTGCCAGCAGAGGCGGAAATGAGCAGTTCTTC.

This clone has just one count. The chain has TRBV7-9 and TRBJ2-1; D gene unclear. This CDR3 is 14 amino acids long. V was shortened by 3 bases and J by 6 bases, with 12 bases between the two germline ends. CDR1 is SEHNR and CDR2 is FQNEAQ in the germline V gene (reference sequence). CDR3 in amino acids: CASSLQTSGNEQFF. CDR3 bases: TGTGCCAGCAGCTTGCAGACTTCGGGCAATGAGCAGTTCTTC.

J is TRBJ2-7 and V is TRBV7-2; TRBD2 matches 7 bases. Germline V gives CDR1 SGHTA, CDR2 FQGNSA. The CDR3 contains 14 residues. Trimming took 5 bases from V and 3 from J; bases not matched to a gene: 7. The CDR3 here is CASSPGRPNYEQYF. CDR3 DNA sequence: TGTGCCAGCAGCCCCGGGAGGCCCAACTACGAGCAGTACTTC.

The V call is TRBV30, the J call TRBJ2-7, with D perhaps matching TRBD1 (5 bases). V was pared by 1 base and J by 6 bases, with 10 bases between. CDR3 length: 12 residues. The germline gives CDR1 GTSNPN, CDR2 SVGIG (reference sequence). CDR3 sequence (DNA): TGTGCCTGGAGTGCGGACATCCGCGAGCAGTACTTC. Protein product: CAWSADIREQYF.

This chain joins TRBV6-1 and TRBJ2-7; D is ambiguous. Trimming pared 2 bases from V and 3 bases from J, leaving 8 bases between. Germline V lookup: CDR1 MNHNS, CDR2 SASEGT. The CDR3 runs 13 residues. The CDR3 DNA reads TGTGCCAGCAGTGAATGGGCAGACTACGAGCAGTACTTC. Its translation: CASSEWADYEQYF.

CDR3 coding DNA: TGTGCCAGCAGTGTACAGGGGCGGGAAGGCTACACCTTC. It specifies CASSVQGREGYTF. V gene TRBV28 combines with J gene TRBJ1-2; 7 bases are shared with TRBD1. V was pared by 5 bases and J by 8 bases, with 8 bases of the junction left unmatched. The CDR3 runs to 13 residues. Germline assignment: CDR1 MDHEN and CDR2 SYDVKM.

This rearrangement joins TRBV30 to TRBJ1-4; D is perhaps TRBD1 (5 bases). The CDR3 covers 14 residues. The V gene lost 0 bases and the J gene lost 8 bases, with 13 bases spanning the gap. Germline lookup yields CDR1 GTSNPN and CDR2 SVGIG (reference sequence). The CDR3 region has the DNA TGTGCCTGGAGTGTACAATCAGGGCGGGAAAAACTGTTTTTT. Its translation: CAWSVQSGREKLFF.

The chain uses TRBV7-9 and TRBJ2-7; TRBD2 matches at 12 bases. The length of the CDR3 is 15 residues. V was clipped by 7 bases and J by 5 bases; unmatched bases: 9. Germline CDR1 is SEHNR and CDR2 is FQNEAQ (reference sequence). In nucleotides, the CDR3 is TGTGCCAGCATCACGACTAGCGGGAGTCAAAACGAGCAGTACTTC. Protein product: CASITTSGSQNEQYF.

The CDR3 DNA is TGTGCCTGGAGTCCAAATGTACGGGACGAGCAGTACTTC. This gives the protein CAWSPNVRDEQYF. This chain uses TRBV30 with TRBJ2-7; no clear D. Germline-derived CDR1 and CDR2 are GTSNPN and SVGIG (reference sequence). Trimming removed 2 bases from V and 5 bases from J, with 13 bases in between. CDR3 length equals 13 residues.

This clone was counted a single time. The J gene is TRBJ2-1, the V gene TRBV29-1; 10 nucleotides align to TRBD2. Germline values: CDR1 SQVTM, CDR2 ANQGSEA. V was clipped by 5 bases and J by 5 bases; unmatched bases: 9. CDR3 size: 15 residues. The CDR3 reads CSVPDWTSGNNEQFF. The DNA of the CDR3 is TGCAGCGTTCCGGACTGGACTAGCGGAAACAATGAGCAGTTCTTC.

A single count supports this clone. This rearrangement joins TRBV6-6 to TRBJ1-5; 7 positions match TRBD1. The CDR3 covers 14 residues. J was trimmed by 11 bases and V by 5 bases; bases with no gene match: 12. Germline-derived CDR1 and CDR2 are MNHNY and SVGAGI (reference sequence). CDR3 amino acids: CASSHREPQGAQHF. The CDR3 DNA reads TGTGCCAGCAGTCACAGGGAGCCGCAGGGGGCCCAGCATTTT.

V gene TRBV19 combines with J gene TRBJ2-2, with D perhaps matching TRBD1 (5 bases). Trimming left V 5 bases short and J 5 bases short, with 15 bases between. This CDR3 contains 15 residues. In germline, CDR1 is LNHDA, CDR2 SQIVND (reference sequence). CDR3 DNA sequence: TGTGCCAGTAGTCCACAGGCCAAGGGGACCGGGGAGCTGTTTTTT. Translation: CASSPQAKGTGELFF.

The J gene is TRBJ1-2, the V gene TRBV7-2; TRBD1 might be the D (5 bases). The CDR3 is 16 amino acids. V was clipped by 5 bases and J by 0 bases, with 16 bases between them. CDR1 and CDR2 from the germline V gene are SGHTA and FQGNSA. The CDR3 coding sequence is TGTGCCAGCAGCCAGACAACAGGATCTTCTAACTATGGCTACACCTTC. Amino acid sequence: CASSQTTGSSNYGYTF.

The chain has TRBV7-2 and TRBJ2-1, with no clear D. The CDR3 consists of 12 residues. V was trimmed by 5 bases and J by 10 bases, leaving 12 bases between them. Germline assignment: CDR1 SGHTA and CDR2 FQGNSA. CDR3 in amino acids: CASSTGRPEQFF. Written as DNA, the CDR3 is TGTGCCAGCAGCACCGGTCGCCCGGAGCAGTTCTTC. The full variable domain, rest sourced from reference TRBV7-2 and TRBJ2-1, is GAGVSQSPSNKVTEKGKDVELRCDPISGHTALYWYRQSLGQGLEFLIYFQGNSAPDKSGLPSDRFSAERTGGSVSTLTIQRTQQEDSAVYLCASSTGRPEQFFGPGTRLTVL.

This chain connects TRBV19 to TRBJ1-5; D is unresolved. This CDR3 contains 14 residues. Trimming stripped 3 bases from V and 3 bases from J, with 9 bases between. Germline V gene sequence: CDR1 LNHDA, CDR2 SQIVND (reference sequence). CDR3 DNA: TGTGCCAGTAGTATTTGGGGAGCCAATCAGCCCCAGCATTTT. It codes for CASSIWGANQPQHF.

The chain carries TRBV28 and TRBJ2-7; D possibly corresponds to TRBD2 (5 bases). Per germline, CDR1 MDHEN and CDR2 SYDVKM. CDR3 length: 15 amino acids. Trimming removed 7 bases from V and 2 bases from J, with 18 bases in between. The CDR3 nucleotides read TGTGCCAGCACCACGCCGACTGGACTCCCCTACGAGCAGTACTTC. Its protein product is CASTTPTGLPYEQYF.

The V call is TRBV27, the J call TRBJ2-1, with D perhaps TRBD1 (6 bases). The CDR3 covers 12 residues. CDR1 is MNHEY and CDR2 is SMNVEV in the germline V gene (reference sequence). The V end lost 6 bases, the J end lost 7 bases, and 10 bases lay between the germline ends. CDR3 sequence: CASSPGTNEQFF. For the CDR3, the DNA is TGTGCCAGCAGCCCCGGGACAAATGAGCAGTTCTTC.